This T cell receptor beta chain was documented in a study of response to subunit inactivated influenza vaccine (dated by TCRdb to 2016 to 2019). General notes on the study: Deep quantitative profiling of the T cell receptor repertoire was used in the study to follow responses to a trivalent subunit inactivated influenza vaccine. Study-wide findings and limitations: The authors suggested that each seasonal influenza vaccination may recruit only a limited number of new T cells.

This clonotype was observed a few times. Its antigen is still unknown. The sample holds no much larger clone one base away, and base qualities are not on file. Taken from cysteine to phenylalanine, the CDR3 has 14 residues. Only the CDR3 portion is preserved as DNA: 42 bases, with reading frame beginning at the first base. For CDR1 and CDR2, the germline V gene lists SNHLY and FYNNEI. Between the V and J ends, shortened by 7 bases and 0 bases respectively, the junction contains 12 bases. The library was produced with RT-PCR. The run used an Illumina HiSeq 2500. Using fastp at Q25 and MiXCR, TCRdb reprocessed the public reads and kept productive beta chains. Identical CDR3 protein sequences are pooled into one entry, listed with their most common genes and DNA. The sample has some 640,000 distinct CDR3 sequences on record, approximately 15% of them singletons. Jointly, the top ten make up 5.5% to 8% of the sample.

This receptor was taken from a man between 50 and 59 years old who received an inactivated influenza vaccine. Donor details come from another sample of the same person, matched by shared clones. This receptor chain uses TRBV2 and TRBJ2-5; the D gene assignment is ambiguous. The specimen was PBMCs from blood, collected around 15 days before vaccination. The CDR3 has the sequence CASTKTSYQETQYF. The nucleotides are TGTGCCAGCACCAAAACCAGTTACCAAGAGACCCAGTACTTC.